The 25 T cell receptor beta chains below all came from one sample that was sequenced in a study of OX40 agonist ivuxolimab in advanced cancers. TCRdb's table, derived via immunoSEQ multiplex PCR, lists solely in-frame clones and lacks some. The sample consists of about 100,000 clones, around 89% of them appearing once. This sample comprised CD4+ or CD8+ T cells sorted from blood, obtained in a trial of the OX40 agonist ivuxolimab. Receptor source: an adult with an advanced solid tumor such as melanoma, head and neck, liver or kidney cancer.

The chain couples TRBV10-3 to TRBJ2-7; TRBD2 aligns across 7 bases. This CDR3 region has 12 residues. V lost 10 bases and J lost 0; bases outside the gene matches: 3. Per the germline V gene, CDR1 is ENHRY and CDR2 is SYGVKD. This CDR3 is CATGLGSYEQYF. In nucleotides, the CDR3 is TGTGCCACTGGACTAGGCTCCTACGAGCAGTACTTC.

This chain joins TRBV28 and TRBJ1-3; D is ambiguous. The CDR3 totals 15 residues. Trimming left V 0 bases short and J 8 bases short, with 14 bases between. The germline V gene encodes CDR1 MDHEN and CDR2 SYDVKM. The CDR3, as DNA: TGTGCCAGCAGTTTATGGAATGGCGACATGGACACCATATATTTT. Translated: CASSLWNGDMDTIYF. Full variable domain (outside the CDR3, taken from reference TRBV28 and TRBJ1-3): DVKVTQSSRYLVKRTGEKVFLECVQDMDHENMFWYRQDPGLGLRLIYFSYDVKMKEKGDIPEGYSVSREKKERFSLILESASTNQTSMYLCASSLWNGDMDTIYFGEGSWLTVV.

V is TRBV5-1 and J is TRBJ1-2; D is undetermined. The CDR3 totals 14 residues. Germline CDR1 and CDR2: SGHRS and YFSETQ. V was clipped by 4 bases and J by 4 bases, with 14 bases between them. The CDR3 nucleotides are TGCGCCAGCAGCCCTGACGGCCCACCCTATGGCTACACCTTC. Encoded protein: CASSPDGPPYGYTF. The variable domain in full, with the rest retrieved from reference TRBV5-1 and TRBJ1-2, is KAGVTQTPRYLIKTRGQQVTLSCSPISGHRSVSWYQQTPGQGLQFLFEYFSETQRNKGNFPGRFSGRQFSNSRSEMNVSTLELGDSALYLCASSPDGPPYGYTFGSGTRLTVV.

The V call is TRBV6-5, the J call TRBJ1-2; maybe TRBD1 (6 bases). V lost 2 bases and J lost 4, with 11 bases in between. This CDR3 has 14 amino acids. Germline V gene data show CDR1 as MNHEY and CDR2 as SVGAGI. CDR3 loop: CASSYSTGLYGYTF. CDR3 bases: TGTGCCAGCAGTTACAGTACAGGGCTCTATGGCTACACCTTC.

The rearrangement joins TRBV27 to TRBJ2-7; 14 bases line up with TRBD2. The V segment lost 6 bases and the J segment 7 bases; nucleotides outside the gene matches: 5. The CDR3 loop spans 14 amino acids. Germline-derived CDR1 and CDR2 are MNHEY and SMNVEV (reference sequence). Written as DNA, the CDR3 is TGTGCCAGCAGGGGACTAGCGGGAGTCGGGGAGCAGTACTTC. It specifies CASRGLAGVGEQYF.

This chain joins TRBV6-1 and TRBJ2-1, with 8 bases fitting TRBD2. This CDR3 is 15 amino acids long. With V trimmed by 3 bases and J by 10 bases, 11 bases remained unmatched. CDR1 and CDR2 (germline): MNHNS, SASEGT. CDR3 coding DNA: TGTGCCAGCAGTGATCGGAGCGGGAGAGGACGGGAGCAGTTCTTC. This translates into CASSDRSGRGREQFF.

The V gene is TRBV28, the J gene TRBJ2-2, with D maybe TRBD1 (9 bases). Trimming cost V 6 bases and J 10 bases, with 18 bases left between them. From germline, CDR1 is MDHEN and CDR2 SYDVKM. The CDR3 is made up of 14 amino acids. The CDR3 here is CASSRGGQGAELFF. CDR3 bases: TGTGCCAGCAGCCGGGGGGGACAGGGCGCGGAGCTGTTTTTT.

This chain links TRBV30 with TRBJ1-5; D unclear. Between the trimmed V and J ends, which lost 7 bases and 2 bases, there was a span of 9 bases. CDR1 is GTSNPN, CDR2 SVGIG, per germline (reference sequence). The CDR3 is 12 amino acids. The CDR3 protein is CASKSGNQPQHF. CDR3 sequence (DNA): TGTGCCTCAAAATCGGGCAATCAGCCCCAGCATTTT.

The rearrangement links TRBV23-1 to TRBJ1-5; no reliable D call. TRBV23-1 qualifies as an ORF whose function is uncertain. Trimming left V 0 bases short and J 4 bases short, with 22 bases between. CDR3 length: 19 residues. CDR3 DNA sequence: TGCGCCAGCAGTCAATCGGGTAGGTCGGTAGGAGTTCTGAATCAGCCCCAGCATTTT. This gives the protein CASSQSGRSVGVLNQPQHF.

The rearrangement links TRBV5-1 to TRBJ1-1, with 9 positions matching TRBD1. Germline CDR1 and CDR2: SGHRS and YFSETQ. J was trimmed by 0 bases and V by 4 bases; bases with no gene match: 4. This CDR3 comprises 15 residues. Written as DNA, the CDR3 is TGCGCCAGCAGCCCTGGGACAGGGATGAACACTGAAGCTTTCTTT. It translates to CASSPGTGMNTEAFF.

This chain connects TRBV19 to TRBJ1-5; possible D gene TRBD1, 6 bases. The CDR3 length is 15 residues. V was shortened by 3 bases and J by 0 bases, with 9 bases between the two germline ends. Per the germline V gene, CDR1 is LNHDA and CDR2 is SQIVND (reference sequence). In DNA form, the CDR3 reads TGTGCCAGTAGTATTGGACAGAATAGCAATCAGCCCCAGCATTTT. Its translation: CASSIGQNSNQPQHF.

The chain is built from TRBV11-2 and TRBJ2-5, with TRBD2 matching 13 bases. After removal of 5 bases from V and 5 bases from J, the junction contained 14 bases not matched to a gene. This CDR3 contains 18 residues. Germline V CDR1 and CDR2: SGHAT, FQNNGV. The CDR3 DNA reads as TGTGCCAGCAGCCCCTTATTCGGACTAGCGGGAGAGTATGAGACCCAGTACTTC. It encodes CASSPLFGLAGEYETQYF.

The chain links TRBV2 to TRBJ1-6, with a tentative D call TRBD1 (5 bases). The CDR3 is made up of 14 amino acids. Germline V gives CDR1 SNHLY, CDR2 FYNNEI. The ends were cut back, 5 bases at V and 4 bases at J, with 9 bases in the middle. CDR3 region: CASSSQGYNSPLHF. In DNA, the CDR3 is TGTGCCAGCAGTTCCCAGGGTTATAATTCACCCCTCCACTTT.

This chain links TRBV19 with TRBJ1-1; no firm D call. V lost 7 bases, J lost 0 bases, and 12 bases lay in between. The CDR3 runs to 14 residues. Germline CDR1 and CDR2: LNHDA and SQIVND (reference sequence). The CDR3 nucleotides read TGTGCCAGTAACCATGGACGCATGAACACTGAAGCTTTCTTT. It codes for CASNHGRMNTEAFF.

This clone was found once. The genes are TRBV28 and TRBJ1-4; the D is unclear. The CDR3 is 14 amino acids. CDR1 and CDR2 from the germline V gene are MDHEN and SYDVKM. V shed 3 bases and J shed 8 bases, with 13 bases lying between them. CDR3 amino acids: CASSLSRGREKLFF. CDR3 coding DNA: TGTGCCAGCAGTTTGAGTCGGGGTCGGGAAAAACTGTTTTTT.

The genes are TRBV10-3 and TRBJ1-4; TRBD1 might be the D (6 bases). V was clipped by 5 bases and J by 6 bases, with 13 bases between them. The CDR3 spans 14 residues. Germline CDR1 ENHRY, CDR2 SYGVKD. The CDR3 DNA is TGTGCCATCAGTCCGACAGGAGAGGATGAAAAACTGTTTTTT. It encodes CAISPTGEDEKLFF.

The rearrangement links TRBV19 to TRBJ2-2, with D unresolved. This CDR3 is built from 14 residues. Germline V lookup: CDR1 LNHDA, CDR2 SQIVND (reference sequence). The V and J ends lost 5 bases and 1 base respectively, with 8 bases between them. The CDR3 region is CASSVRLNTGELFF. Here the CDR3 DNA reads TGTGCCAGTAGTGTCAGATTGAACACCGGGGAGCTGTTTTTT.

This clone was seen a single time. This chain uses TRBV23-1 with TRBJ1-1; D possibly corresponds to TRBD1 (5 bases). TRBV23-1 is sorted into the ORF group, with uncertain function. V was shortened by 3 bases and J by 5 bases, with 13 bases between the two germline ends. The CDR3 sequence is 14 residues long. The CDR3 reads CASSHRGGLTEAFF. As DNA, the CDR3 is TGCGCCAGCAGTCATAGGGGCGGTTTGACTGAAGCTTTCTTT.

In DNA form, the CDR3 reads TGTGCCAGCACTCTGCGACTAGCGGGCGATACGCAGTATTTT. As protein: CASTLRLAGDTQYF. This chain links TRBV2 with TRBJ2-3; TRBD2 matches at 10 bases. CDR1 is SNHLY, CDR2 FYNNEI, per germline. The CDR3 consists of 14 residues. V was pared by 7 bases and J by 6 bases, with 7 bases of the junction left unmatched.

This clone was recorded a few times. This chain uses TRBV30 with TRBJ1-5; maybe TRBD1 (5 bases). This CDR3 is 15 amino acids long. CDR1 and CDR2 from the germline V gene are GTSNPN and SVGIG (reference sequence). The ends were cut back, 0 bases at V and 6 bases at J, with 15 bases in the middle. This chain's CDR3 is CAWSVLGREGQPQHF. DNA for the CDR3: TGTGCCTGGAGTGTACTGGGCAGGGAAGGTCAGCCCCAGCATTTT.

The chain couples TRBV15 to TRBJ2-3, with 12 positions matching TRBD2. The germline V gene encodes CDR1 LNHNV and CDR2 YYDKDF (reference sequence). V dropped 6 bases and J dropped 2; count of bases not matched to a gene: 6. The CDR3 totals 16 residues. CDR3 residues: CATSGLAGGYTDTQYF. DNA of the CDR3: TGTGCCACCAGTGGTCTAGCGGGGGGGTACACAGATACGCAGTATTTT.

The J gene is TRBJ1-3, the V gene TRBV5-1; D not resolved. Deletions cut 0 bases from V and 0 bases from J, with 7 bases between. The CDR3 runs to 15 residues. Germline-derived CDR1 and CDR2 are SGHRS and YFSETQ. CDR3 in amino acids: CASSLVGSSGNTIYF. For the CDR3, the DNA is TGCGCCAGCAGCTTGGTTGGGAGCTCTGGAAACACCATATATTTT.

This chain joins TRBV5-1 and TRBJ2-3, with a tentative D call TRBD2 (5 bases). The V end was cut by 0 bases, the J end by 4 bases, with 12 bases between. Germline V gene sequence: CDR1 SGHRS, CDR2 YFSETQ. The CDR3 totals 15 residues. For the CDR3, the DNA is TGCGCCAGCAGCTTGGCCAGAAGCGGTGCAGATACGCAGTATTTT. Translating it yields CASSLARSGADTQYF.

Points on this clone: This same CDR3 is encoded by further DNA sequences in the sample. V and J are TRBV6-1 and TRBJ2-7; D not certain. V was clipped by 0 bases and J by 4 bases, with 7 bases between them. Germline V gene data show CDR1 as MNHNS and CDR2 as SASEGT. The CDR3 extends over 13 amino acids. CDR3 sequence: CASSEARGYEQYF. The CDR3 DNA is TGTGCCAGCAGTGAAGCGCGAGGTTACGAGCAGTACTTC.

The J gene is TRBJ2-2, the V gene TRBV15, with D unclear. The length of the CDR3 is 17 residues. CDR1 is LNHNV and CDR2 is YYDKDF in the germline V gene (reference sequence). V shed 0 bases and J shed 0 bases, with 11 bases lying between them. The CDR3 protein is CATSRDKRHANTGELFF. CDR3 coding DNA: TGTGCCACCAGCAGAGATAAGAGACATGCGAACACCGGGGAGCTGTTTTTT.